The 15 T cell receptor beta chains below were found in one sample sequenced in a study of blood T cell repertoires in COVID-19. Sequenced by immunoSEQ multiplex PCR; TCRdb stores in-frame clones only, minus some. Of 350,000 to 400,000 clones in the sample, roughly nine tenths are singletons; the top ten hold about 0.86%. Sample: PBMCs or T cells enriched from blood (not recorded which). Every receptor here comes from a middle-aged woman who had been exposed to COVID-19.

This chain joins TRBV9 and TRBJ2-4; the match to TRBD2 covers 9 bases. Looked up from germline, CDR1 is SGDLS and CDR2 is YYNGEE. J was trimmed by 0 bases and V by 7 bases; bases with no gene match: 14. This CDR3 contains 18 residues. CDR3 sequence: CASGREGLSPLAKNIQYF. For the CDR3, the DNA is TGTGCCAGCGGGCGGGAGGGCCTGTCCCCGCTAGCCAAAAACATTCAGTACTTC.

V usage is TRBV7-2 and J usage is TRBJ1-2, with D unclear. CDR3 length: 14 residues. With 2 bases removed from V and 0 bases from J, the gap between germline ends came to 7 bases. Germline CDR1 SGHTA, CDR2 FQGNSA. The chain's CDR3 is CASSLTGTNYGYTF. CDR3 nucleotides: TGTGCCAGCAGCTTAACGGGTACTAACTATGGCTACACCTTC.

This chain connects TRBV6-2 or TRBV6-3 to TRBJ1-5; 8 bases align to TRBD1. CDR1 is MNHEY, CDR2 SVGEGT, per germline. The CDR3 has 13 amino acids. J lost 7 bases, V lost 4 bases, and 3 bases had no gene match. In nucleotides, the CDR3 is TGTGCCAGCAGTTCAGGGGGCAGGCAGCCCCAGCATTTT. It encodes CASSSGGRQPQHF.

For the CDR3, the DNA is TGTGCCAGCAGTATATACAATGAGCAGTTCTTC. It yields the protein CASSIYNEQFF. This rearrangement joins TRBV5-4 to TRBJ2-1; unclear D gene. The CDR3 is made up of 11 amino acids. The V end lost 5 bases, the J end lost 4 bases, and 4 bases lay between the germline ends. Germline CDR1 reads SGHNT; CDR2 reads YYREEE (reference sequence).

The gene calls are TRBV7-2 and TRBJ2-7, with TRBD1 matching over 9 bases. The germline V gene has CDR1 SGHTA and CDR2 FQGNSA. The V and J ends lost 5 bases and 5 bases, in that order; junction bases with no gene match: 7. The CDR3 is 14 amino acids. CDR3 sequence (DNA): TGTGCCAGCAGCCGCGGGACAGGGAACGACGAGCAGTACTTC. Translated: CASSRGTGNDEQYF.

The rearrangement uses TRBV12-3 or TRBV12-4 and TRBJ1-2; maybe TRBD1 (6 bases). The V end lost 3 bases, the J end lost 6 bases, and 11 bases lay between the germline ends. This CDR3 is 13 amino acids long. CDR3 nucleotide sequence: TGTGCCAGCAGTTTTGCAGGGGACAATGGCTACACCTTC. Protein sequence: CASSFAGDNGYTF.

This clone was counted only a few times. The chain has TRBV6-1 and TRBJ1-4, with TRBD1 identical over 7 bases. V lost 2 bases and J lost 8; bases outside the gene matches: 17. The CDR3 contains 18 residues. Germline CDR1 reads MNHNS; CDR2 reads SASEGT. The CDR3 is CASSESDVTGLSWEKLFF. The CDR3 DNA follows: TGTGCCAGCAGTGAAAGCGATGTGACAGGGCTAAGTTGGGAAAAACTGTTTTTT.

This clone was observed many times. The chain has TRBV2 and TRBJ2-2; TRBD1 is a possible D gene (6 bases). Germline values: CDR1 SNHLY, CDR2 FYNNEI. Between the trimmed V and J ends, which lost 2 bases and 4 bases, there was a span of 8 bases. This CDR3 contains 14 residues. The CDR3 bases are TGTGCCAGCAGTGAACAGGGGCCCACCGGGGAGCTGTTTTTT. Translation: CASSEQGPTGELFF.

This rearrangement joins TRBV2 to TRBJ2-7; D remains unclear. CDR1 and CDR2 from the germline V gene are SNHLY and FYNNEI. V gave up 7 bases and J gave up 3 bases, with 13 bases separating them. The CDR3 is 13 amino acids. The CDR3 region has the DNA TGTGCCAGCAAGCAGCGAACCCTCTACGAGCAGTACTTC. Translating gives CASKQRTLYEQYF. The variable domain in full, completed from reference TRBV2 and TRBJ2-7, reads EPEVTQTPSHQVTQMGQEVILRCVPISNHLYFYWYRQILGQKVEFLVSFYNNEISEKSEIFDDQFSVERPDGSNFTLKIRSTKLEDSAMYFCASKQRTLYEQYFGPGTRLTVT.

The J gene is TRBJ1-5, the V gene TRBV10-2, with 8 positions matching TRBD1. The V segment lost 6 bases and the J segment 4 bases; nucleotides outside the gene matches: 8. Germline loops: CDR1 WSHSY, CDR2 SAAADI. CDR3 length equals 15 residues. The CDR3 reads CASRAGTGLNQPQHF. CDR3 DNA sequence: TGCGCCAGCAGAGCCGGGACAGGTCTAAATCAGCCCCAGCATTTT.

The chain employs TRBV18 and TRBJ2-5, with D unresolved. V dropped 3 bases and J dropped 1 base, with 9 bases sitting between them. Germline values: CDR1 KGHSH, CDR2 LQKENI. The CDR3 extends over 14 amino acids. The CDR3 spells CASSPRSTQETQYF. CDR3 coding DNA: TGTGCCAGCTCACCCCGGTCAACCCAAGAGACCCAGTACTTC.

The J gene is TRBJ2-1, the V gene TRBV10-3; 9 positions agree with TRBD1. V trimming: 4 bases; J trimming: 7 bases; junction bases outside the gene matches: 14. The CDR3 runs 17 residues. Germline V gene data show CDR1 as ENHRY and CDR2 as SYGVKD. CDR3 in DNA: TGTGCCATCAGTGGACCCGGACAGGGGCGTCGTCGGAATGAGCAGTTCTTC. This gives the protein CAISGPGQGRRRNEQFF.

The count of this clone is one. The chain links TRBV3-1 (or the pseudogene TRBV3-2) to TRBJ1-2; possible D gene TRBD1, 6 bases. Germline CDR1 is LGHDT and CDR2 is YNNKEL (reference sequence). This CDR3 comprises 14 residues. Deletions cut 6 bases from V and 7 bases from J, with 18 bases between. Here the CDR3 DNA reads TGTGCCAGCAGTCGGACAGCCCCTAGCGGTGGCTACACCTTC. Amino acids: CASSRTAPSGGYTF.

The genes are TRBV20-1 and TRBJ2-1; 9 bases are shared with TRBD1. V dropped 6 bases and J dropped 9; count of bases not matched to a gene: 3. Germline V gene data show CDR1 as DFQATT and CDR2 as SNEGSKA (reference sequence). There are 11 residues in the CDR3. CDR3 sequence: CSARTGAEQFF. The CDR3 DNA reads TGCAGTGCAAGGACAGGGGCTGAGCAGTTCTTC.

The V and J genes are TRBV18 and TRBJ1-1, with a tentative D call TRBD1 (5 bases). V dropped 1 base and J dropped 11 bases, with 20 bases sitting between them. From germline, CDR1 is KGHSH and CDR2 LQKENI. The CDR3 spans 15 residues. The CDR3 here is CASSPQASEGRVAFF. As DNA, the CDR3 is TGTGCCAGCTCACCACAGGCTTCGGAGGGGCGGGTCGCTTTCTTT.